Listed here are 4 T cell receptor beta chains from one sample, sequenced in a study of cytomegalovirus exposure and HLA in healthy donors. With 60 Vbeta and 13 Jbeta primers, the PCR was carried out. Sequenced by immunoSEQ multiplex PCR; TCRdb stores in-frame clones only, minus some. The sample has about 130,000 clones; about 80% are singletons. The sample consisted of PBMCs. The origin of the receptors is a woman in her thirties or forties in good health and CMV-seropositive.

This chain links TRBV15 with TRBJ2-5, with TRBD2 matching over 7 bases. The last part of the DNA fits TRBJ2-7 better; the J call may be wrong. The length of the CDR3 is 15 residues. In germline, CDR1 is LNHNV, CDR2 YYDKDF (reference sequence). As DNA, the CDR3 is TGTGCCACCAGCAGAGAGAGGACTAGGACCTACGAGCAGTACTTC. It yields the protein CATSRERTRTYEQYF.

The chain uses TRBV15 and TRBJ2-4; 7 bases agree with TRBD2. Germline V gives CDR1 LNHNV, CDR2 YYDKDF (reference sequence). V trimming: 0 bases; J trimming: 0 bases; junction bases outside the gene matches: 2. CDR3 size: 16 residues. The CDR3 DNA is TGTGCCACCAGCAGAGATACGGGGGGAGCCAAAAACATTCAGTACTTC. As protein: CATSRDTGGAKNIQYF.

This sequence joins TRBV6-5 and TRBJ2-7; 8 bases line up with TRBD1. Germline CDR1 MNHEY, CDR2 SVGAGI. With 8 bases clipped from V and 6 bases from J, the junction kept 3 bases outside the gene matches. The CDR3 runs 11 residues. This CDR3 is CASWTGSEQYF. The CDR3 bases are TGTGCCAGCTGGACAGGGTCCGAGCAGTACTTC.

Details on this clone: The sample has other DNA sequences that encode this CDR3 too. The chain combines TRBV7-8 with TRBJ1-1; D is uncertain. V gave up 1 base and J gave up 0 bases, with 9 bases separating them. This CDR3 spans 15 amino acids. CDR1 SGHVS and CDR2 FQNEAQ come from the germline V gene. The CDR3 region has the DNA TGTGCCAGCAGCTTAGTGAGGCGGTTGAACACTGAAGCTTTCTTT. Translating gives CASSLVRRLNTEAFF.